This TCR beta chain was obtained from a study of sequential checkpoint blockade in melanoma. Study details: Patients were randomized 1:1 to nivolumab-then-ipilimumab or ipilimumab-then-nivolumab first-line. After both sequences, patients received maintenance nivolumab.

The CDR3 spans 16 residues. CDR1 is SNHLY, CDR2 FYNNEI, per germline. Between the trimmed V and J ends, which lost 6 bases and 6 bases, there was a span of 23 bases. The method was immunoSEQ multiplex PCR; TCRdb's version includes in-frame clones alone and lacks a portion of them. The sample contains fewer than 25,000 clones, around 75% of which appear only once. The treatment here: randomized to nivolumab then ipilimumab (arm A) or the reverse (arm B). None of the patients previously received DNA-damaging chemotherapy. Sorted cells were live CD3+CD8+, lacking CD19 and CD56, from PBMCs. The origin of this receptor is a human donor with melanoma. The rearrangement links TRBV2 to TRBJ1-1, with D possibly matching TRBD1 (5 bases). Sequenced material: CD8+ T cells sorted from blood (inferred from file names), taken from a patient given nivolumab and ipilimumab in sequence. The CDR3 DNA sequence: TGTGCCAGCAGAGATTTCCGGGACCCGGGAGTTCCTGAAGCTTTCTTT. It is translated as CASRDFRDPGVPEAFF.